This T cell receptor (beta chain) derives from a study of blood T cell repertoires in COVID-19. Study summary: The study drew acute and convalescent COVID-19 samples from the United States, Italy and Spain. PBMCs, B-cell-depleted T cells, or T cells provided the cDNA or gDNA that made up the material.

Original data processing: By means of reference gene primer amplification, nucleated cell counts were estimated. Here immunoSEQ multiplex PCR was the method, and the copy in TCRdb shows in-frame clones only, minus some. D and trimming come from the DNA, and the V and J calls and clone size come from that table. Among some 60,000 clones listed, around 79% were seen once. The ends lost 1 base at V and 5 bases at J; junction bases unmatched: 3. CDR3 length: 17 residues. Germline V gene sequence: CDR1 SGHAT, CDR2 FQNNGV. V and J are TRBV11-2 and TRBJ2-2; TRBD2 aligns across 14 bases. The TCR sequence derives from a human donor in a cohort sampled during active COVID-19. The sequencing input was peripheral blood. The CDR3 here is CASSLGLAGGLTGELFF. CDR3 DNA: TGTGCCAGCAGCTTAGGACTAGCGGGAGGGTTGACCGGGGAGCTGTTTTTT. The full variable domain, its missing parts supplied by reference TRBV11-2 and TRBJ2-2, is EAGVAQSPRYKIIEKRQSVAFWCNPISGHATLYWYQQILGQGPKLLIQFQNNGVVDDSQLPKDRFSAERLKGVDSTLKIQPAKLEDSAVYLCASSLGLAGGLTGELFFGEGSRLTVL.